This T cell receptor beta chain stems from a study of blood T cells in healthy people across ages. The use of a sample-barcoded 5' primer and a J-beta primer mix characterized a second PCR of about 7 to 12 cycles. Using its own MiXCR run on the 5' RACE reads, TCRdb lists one record per CDR3 protein. The table includes roughly 730,000 distinct CDR3 sequences, around 50% detected once. Remarks on this clonotype: One end of the junction fails to match germline, which may point to a read error.

The CDR3 is made up of 17 amino acids. The germline gives CDR1 SGHAT, CDR2 FQNNGV. Sequenced material: blood. The J gene is TRBJ2-3, the V gene TRBV11-2; possibly TRBD1 or TRBD2 for D (5 bases each). This receptor was identified in a man aged 35-49 years in good health. CDR3 in amino acids: CAGSSRSMGTSTDTQYF. CDR3 nucleotide sequence: TGTGCCGGCAGCTCCAGATCCATGGGGACCAGCACAGATACGCAGTATTTT.